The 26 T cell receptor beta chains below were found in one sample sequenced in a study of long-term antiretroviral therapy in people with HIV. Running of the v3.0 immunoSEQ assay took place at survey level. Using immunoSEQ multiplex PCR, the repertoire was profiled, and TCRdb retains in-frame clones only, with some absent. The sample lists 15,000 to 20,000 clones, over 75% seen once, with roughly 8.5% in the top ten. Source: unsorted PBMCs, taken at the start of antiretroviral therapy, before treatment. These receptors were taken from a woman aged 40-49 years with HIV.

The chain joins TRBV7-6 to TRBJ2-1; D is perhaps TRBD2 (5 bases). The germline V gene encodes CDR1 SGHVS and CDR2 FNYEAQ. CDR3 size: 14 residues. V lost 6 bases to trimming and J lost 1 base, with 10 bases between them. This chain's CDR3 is CASRLDFSYNEQFF. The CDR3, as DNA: TGTGCCAGCAGATTGGACTTTTCCTACAATGAGCAGTTCTTC.

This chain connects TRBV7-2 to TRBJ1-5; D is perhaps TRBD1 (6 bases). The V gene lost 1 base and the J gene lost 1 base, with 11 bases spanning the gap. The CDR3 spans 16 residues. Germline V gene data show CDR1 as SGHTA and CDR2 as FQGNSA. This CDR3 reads CASSLGGAGSNQPQHF. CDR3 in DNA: TGTGCCAGCAGCTTAGGGGGGGCCGGAAGCAATCAGCCCCAGCATTTT.

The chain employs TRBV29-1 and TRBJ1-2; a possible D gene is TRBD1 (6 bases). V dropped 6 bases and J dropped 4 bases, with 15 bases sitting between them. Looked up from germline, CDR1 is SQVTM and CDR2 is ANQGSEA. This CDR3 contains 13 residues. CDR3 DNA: TGCAGCGTCCCCCCCGGGACACCCTATGGCTACACCTTC. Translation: CSVPPGTPYGYTF.

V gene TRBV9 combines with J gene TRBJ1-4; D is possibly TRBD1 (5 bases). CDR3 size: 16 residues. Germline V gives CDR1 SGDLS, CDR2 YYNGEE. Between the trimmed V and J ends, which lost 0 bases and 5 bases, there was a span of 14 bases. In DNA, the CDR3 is TGTGCCAGCAGCGTAGGATTCAGGGATCCGAATGAAAAACTGTTTTTT. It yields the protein CASSVGFRDPNEKLFF.

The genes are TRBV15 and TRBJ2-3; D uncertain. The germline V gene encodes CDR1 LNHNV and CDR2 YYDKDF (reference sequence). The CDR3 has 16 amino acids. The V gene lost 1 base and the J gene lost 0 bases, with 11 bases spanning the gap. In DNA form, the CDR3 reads TGTGCCACCAGCAGAGGTAGAGACCGAAGCACAGATACGCAGTATTTT. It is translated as CATSRGRDRSTDTQYF.

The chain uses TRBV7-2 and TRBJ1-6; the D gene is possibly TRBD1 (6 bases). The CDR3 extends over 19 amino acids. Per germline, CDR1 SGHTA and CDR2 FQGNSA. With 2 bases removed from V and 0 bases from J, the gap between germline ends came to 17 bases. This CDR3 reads CASSLSEDSLSSYNSPLHF. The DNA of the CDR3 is TGTGCCAGCAGCTTATCAGAGGACAGCCTGAGCTCCTATAATTCACCCCTCCACTTT.

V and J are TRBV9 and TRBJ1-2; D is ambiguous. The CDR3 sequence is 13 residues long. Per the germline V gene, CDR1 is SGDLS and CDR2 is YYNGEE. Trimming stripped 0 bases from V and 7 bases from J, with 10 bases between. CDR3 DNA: TGTGCCAGCAGCGTAGCCGACGGTGGTGGCTACACCTTC. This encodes CASSVADGGGYTF.

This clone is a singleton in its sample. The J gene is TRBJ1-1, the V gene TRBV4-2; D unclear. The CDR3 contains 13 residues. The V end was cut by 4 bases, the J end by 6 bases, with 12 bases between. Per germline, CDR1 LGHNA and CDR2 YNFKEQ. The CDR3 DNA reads TGTGCCAGCAGCCGAGCCTTTGGGTCTGAAGCTTTCTTT. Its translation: CASSRAFGSEAFF.

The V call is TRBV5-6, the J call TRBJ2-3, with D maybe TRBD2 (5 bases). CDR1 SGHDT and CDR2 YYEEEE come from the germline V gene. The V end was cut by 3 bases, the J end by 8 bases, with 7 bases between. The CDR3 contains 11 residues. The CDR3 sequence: CASSSGSTQYF. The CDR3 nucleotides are TGTGCCAGCAGCTCGGGGAGTACGCAGTATTTT.

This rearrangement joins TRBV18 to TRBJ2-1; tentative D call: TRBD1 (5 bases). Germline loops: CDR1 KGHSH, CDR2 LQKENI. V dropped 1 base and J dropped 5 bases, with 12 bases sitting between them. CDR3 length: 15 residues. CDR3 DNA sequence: TGTGCCAGCTCACCACTTGGGTTGGGGCACAATGAGCAGTTCTTC. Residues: CASSPLGLGHNEQFF.

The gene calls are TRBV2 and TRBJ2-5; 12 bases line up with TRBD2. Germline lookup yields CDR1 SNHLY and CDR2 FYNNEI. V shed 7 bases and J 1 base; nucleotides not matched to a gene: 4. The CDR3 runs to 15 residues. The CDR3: CASIRLAGVQETQYF. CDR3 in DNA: TGTGCCAGCATACGACTAGCGGGGGTCCAAGAGACCCAGTACTTC.

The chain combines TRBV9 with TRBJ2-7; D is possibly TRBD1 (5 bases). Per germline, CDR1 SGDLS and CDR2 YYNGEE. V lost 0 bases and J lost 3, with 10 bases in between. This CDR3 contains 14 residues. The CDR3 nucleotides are TGTGCCAGCAGCGTAGAACAGGATGACTACGAGCAGTACTTC. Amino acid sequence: CASSVEQDDYEQYF.

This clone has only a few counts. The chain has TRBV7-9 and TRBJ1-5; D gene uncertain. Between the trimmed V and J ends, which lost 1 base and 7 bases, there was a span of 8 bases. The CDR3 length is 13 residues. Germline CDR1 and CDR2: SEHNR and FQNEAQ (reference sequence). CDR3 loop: CASSLGVRQPQHF. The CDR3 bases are TGTGCCAGCAGCTTAGGGGTTCGACAGCCCCAGCATTTT.

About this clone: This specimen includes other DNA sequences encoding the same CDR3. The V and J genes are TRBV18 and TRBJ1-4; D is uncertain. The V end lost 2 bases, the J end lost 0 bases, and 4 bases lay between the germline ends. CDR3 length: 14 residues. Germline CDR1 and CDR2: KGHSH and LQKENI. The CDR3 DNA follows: TGTGCCAGCTCACCAACGTCAACTAATGAAAAACTGTTTTTT. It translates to CASSPTSTNEKLFF. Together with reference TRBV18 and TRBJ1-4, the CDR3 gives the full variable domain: NAGVMQNPRHLVRRRGQEARLRCSPMKGHSHVYWYRQLPEEGLKFMVYLQKENIIDESGMPKERFSAEFPKEGPSILRIQQVVRGDSAAYFCASSPTSTNEKLFFGSGTQLSVL.

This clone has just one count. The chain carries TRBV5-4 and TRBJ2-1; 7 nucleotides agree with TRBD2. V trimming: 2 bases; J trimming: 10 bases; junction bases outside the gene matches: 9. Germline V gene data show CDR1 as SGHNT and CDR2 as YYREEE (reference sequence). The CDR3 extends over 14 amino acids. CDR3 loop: CASSFWEGTGEQFF. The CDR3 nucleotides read TGTGCCAGCAGCTTCTGGGAGGGGACGGGGGAGCAGTTCTTC.

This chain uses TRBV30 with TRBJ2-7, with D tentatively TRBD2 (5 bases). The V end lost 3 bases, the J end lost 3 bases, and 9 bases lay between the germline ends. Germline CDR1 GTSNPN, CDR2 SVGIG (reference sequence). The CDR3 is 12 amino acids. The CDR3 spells CAWSGVHYEQYF. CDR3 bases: TGTGCCTGGAGCGGGGTGCACTACGAGCAGTACTTC. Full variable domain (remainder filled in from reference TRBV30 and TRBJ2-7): SQTIHQWPATLVQPVGSPLSLECTVEGTSNPNLYWYRQAAGRGLQLLFYSVGIGQISSEVPQNLSASRPQDRQFILSSKKLLLSDSGFYLCAWSGVHYEQYFGPGTRLTVT.

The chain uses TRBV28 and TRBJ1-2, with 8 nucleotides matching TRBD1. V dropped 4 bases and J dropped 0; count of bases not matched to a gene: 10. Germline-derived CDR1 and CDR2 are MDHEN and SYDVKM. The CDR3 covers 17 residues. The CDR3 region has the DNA TGTGCCAGCAGTTGGGGTATCCTGGACAGGGCTAACTATGGCTACACCTTC. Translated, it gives CASSWGILDRANYGYTF.

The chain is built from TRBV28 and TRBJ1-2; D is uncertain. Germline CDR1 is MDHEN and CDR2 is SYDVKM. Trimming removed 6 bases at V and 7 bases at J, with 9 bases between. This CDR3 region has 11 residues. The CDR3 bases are TGTGCCAGCAGCCCCCTTCGTGGCTACACCTTC. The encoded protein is CASSPLRGYTF.

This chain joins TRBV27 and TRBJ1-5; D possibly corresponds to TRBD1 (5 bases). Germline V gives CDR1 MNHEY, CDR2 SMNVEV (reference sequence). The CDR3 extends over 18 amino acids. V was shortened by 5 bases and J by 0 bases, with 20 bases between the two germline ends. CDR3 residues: CASSRQGGSYNSNQPQHF. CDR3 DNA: TGTGCCAGCAGTCGTCAGGGTGGCAGTTACAATAGCAATCAGCCCCAGCATTTT.

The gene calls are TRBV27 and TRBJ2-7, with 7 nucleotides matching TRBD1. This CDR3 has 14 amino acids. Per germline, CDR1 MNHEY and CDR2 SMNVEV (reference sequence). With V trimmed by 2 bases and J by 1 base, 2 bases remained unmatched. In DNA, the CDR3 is TGTGCCAGCAGTTTAGAGGGGGCTTCCTACGAGCAGTACTTC. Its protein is CASSLEGASYEQYF.

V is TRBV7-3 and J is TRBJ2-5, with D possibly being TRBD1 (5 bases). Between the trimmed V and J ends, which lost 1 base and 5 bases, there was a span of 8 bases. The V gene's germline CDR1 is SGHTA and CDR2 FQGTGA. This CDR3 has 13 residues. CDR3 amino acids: CASSLRGEETQYF. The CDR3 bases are TGTGCCAGCAGCTTAAGGGGCGAGGAGACCCAGTACTTC.

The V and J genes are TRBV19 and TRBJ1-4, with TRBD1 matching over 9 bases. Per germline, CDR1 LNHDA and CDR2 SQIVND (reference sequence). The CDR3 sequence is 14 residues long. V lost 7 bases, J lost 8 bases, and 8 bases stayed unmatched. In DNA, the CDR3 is TGTGCCAGTATCCAACCGGGACAGGGAGAAAAACTGTTTTTT. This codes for CASIQPGQGEKLFF.

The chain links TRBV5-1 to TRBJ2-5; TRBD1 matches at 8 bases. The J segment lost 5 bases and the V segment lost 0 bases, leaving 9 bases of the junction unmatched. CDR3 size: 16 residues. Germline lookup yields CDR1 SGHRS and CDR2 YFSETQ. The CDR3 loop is CASSLAVAGGRETQYF. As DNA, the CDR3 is TGCGCCAGCAGCTTGGCCGTGGCAGGGGGCCGGGAGACCCAGTACTTC.

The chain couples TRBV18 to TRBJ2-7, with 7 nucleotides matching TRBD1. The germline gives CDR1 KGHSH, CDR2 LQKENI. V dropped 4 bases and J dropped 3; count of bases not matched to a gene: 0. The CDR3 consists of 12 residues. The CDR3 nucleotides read TGTGCCAGCTCACGGGACAGCTACGAGCAGTACTTC. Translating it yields CASSRDSYEQYF.

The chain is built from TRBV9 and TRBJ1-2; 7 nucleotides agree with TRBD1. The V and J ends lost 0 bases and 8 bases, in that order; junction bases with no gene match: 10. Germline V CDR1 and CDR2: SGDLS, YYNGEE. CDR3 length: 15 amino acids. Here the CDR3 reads CASSVAEGAQGGYTF. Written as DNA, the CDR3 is TGTGCCAGCAGCGTAGCTGAGGGGGCGCAGGGAGGCTACACCTTC.

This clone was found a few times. The CDR3 sequence is CASSFRATNEQFF. Here the CDR3 DNA reads TGTGCCAGCAGCTTTAGAGCCACCAATGAGCAGTTCTTC. The chain recombines TRBV7-2 with TRBJ2-1; no firm D call. The CDR3 has 13 amino acids. V was clipped by 3 bases and J by 6 bases, with 9 bases between them. The germline CDR1 and CDR2 sequences are SGHTA and FQGNSA. The variable domain in full, completed from reference TRBV7-2 and TRBJ2-1, reads GAGVSQSPSNKVTEKGKDVELRCDPISGHTALYWYRQSLGQGLEFLIYFQGNSAPDKSGLPSDRFSAERTGGSVSTLTIQRTQQEDSAVYLCASSFRATNEQFFGPGTRLTVL.